Each of the 5 T cell receptor beta chains below was sequenced from the same sample in a study of blood T cell repertoires in COVID-19. The method was immunoSEQ multiplex PCR; TCRdb's version includes in-frame clones alone and lacks a portion of them. Here the sample spans a few hundred thousand clones, approximately 85% being singletons. The sequencing sample was made of peripheral blood. These receptors originate from a human donor with COVID-19, enrolled during active disease. The donor label of this sample is uncertain.

The CDR3 loop reads CASKAGGTNEQYF. CDR3 coding DNA: TGTGCCAGTAAAGCGGGAGGGACCAACGAGCAGTACTTC. The chain uses TRBV12-3 or TRBV12-4 and TRBJ2-7, with 10 bases identical to TRBD2. The CDR3 consists of 13 residues. V lost 9 bases and J lost 5; bases outside the gene matches: 7.

The V gene is TRBV11-1, the J gene TRBJ2-1; D might be TRBD2 (5 bases). V gave up 2 bases and J gave up 10 bases, with 9 bases separating them. The CDR3 has 12 residues. The germline V gene has CDR1 SGHAT and CDR2 FQDESV (reference sequence). CDR3 amino acids: CASSLREWEQFF. CDR3 bases: TGTGCCAGCAGCTTAAGGGAGTGGGAGCAGTTCTTC.

This chain joins TRBV28 and TRBJ1-4; possible D gene TRBD1, 5 bases. This CDR3 has 14 residues. The ends were cut back, 3 bases at V and 5 bases at J, with 10 bases in the middle. The V gene's germline CDR1 is MDHEN and CDR2 SYDVKM. CDR3 residues: CASSFPTVNEKLFF. The CDR3 bases are TGTGCCAGCAGTTTTCCGACAGTGAATGAAAAACTGTTTTTT.

With respect to this clone: An end of the junction does not agree with germline; a read error may underlie this. The sample carries other DNA sequences with the same CDR3. The gene calls are TRBV28 and TRBJ1-2; D is unresolved. Per germline, CDR1 MDHEN and CDR2 SYDVKM. This CDR3 contains 15 residues. CDR3 sequence: CASSPTGERWYGYTF. CDR3 nucleotide sequence: TGTGCAAGCAGTCCCACCGGGGAGAGGTGGTATGGCTACACCTTC.

This rearrangement joins TRBV19 to TRBJ1-1, with 8 bases lining up with TRBD1. Trimming removed 5 bases from V and 6 bases from J; junction bases left unmatched: 8. From germline, CDR1 is LNHDA and CDR2 SQIVND (reference sequence). The CDR3 totals 14 residues. The CDR3 region is CASSGRDRRSEAFF. For the CDR3, the DNA is TGTGCCAGTAGTGGGAGGGACAGGAGGTCTGAAGCTTTCTTT.